Presented here are 18 T cell receptor beta chains from one specimen sequenced in a study of early T cells in non-severe SARS-CoV-2 infection. TCRdb used MiXCR to reprocess the 5' RACE reads, holding one entry per CDR3 protein. This sample has about 48,000 distinct CDR3 sequences, with approximately 9.8% found just once. Specimen: whole blood. Source of these receptors: an adult who was a healthcare worker with PCR-confirmed SARS-CoV-2 infection or an uninfected control (not recorded which).

The rearrangement uses TRBV14 and TRBJ2-1; 12 positions match TRBD2. The germline V gene has CDR1 SGHDN and CDR2 FVKESK. After removal of 4 bases from V and 2 bases from J, the junction contained 15 bases not matched to a gene. CDR3 length: 20 residues. CDR3: CASSLSYGLAGNSPYNEQFF. In nucleotides, the CDR3 is TGTGCCAGCAGCCTGAGCTACGGACTAGCGGGAAACTCTCCCTACAATGAGCAGTTCTTC. Combining the CDR3 with reference TRBV14 and TRBJ2-1 gives the whole variable domain EAGVTQFPSHSVIEKGQTVTLRCDPISGHDNLYWYRRVMGKEIKFLLHFVKESKQDESGMPNNRFLAERTGGTYSTLKVQPAELEDSGVYFCASSLSYGLAGNSPYNEQFFGPGTRLTVL.

This clonotype was counted ten times or more. CDR3 coding DNA: TGCGCCAGCAGCGTGACTAGCGGGAGTAGTGAGACCCAGTACTTC. Its protein is CASSVTSGSSETQYF. The rearrangement links TRBV5-1 to TRBJ2-5, with TRBD2 matching over 12 bases. The CDR3 has 15 amino acids. The germline CDR1 and CDR2 sequences are SGHRS and YFSETQ. V shed 4 bases, J shed 5 bases, and the junction held 6 bases outside the gene matches.

The table lists this clonotype with a few counts. The rearrangement joins TRBV30 to TRBJ2-7; the D is unclear. From germline, CDR1 is GTSNPN and CDR2 SVGIG (reference sequence). V was clipped by 1 base and J by 7 bases, with 11 bases between them. The CDR3 spans 12 residues. The CDR3 nucleotides read TGTGCCTGGAGTGGTTTGCCGTTGGAGCAGTACTTC. This encodes CAWSGLPLEQYF.

This chain links TRBV27 with TRBJ1-1, with 11 bases lining up with TRBD1. CDR1 and CDR2 from the germline V gene are MNHEY and SMNVEV (reference sequence). V dropped 8 bases and J dropped 11; count of bases not matched to a gene: 16. The CDR3 runs to 15 residues. The CDR3 DNA sequence: TGTGCCAGCTTCAGCCCGGGACAGGGGGTTTTTGGTGCTTTCTTT. Translating it yields CASFSPGQGVFGAFF.

This clonotype was recorded at least ten times. The rearrangement joins TRBV19 to TRBJ2-3; no reliable D call. Germline lookup yields CDR1 LNHDA and CDR2 SQIVND (reference sequence). The CDR3 is 15 amino acids. V was trimmed by 1 base and J by 2 bases, leaving 10 bases between them. CDR3 sequence: CASSIGDTVTDTQYF. The CDR3 nucleotides read TGTGCCAGTAGTATAGGCGACACAGTCACAGATACGCAGTATTTT.

This clonotype came up many times. The chain links TRBV19 to TRBJ2-1; D ambiguous. Germline lookup yields CDR1 LNHDA and CDR2 SQIVND (reference sequence). The CDR3 totals 15 residues. V dropped 5 bases and J dropped 0 bases, with 11 bases sitting between them. The CDR3 bases are TGTGCCAGTAGTCCAGACGAGAGCTCCTACAATGAGCAGTTCTTC. Translated: CASSPDESSYNEQFF. The whole variable domain, remainder taken from reference TRBV19 and TRBJ2-1, is DGGITQSPKYLFRKEGQNVTLSCEQNLNHDAMYWYRQDPGQGLRLIYYSQIVNDFQKGDIAEGYSVSREKKESFPLTVTSAQKNPTAFYLCASSPDESSYNEQFFGPGTRLTVL.

The gene calls are TRBV7-9 and TRBJ2-5; D unresolved. Germline CDR1 SEHNR, CDR2 FQNEAQ (reference sequence). CDR3 length equals 12 residues. V was trimmed by 4 bases and J by 5 bases, leaving 8 bases between them. CDR3 coding DNA: TGTGCCAGCAGCTCAGTAGAGGAGACCCAGTACTTC. Its translation is CASSSVEETQYF.

This clonotype was seen only a few times. DNA for the CDR3: TGTGCCAGTAGTGTCACAGGGGGCAACAATGAGCAGTTCTTC. Translating gives CASSVTGGNNEQFF. This chain joins TRBV19 and TRBJ2-1; 9 bases are a match to TRBD1. The CDR3 totals 14 residues. Losses at the gene ends were 5 bases for V and 5 bases for J; bases not matched to a gene: 4. Germline lookup yields CDR1 LNHDA and CDR2 SQIVND (reference sequence).

The chain joins TRBV28 to TRBJ1-5; tentatively, D is TRBD1 (5 bases). This CDR3 region has 14 residues. The germline V gene has CDR1 MDHEN and CDR2 SYDVKM. V was cut by 5 bases and J by 1 base, with 9 bases left in between. This chain's CDR3 is CASSTPGSNQPQHF. The CDR3 DNA reads as TGTGCCAGCAGTACTCCAGGGAGCAATCAGCCCCAGCATTTT.

This clonotype was detected many times. The rearrangement joins TRBV5-1 to TRBJ2-7; 8 nucleotides match TRBD2. The CDR3 sequence is 14 residues long. Germline CDR1 reads SGHRS; CDR2 reads YFSETQ. The V segment lost 5 bases and the J segment 2 bases; nucleotides outside the gene matches: 6. The CDR3 loop is CASRPAGEAYEQYF. DNA for the CDR3: TGCGCCAGCAGGCCAGCGGGAGAAGCCTACGAGCAGTACTTC.

This clonotype appeared a few times. CDR3 protein: CASSTTKNIQYF. The CDR3 region has the DNA TGTGCCAGCAGCACGACCAAAAACATTCAGTACTTC. This chain joins TRBV2 and TRBJ2-4; D is unclear. V lost 6 bases and J 2 bases, leaving 5 bases between the germline ends. This CDR3 contains 12 residues. CDR1 and CDR2 from the germline V gene are SNHLY and FYNNEI. The full variable domain, with the rest looked up from reference TRBV2 and TRBJ2-4, is EPEVTQTPSHQVTQMGQEVILRCVPISNHLYFYWYRQILGQKVEFLVSFYNNEISEKSEIFDDQFSVERPDGSNFTLKIRSTKLEDSAMYFCASSTTKNIQYFGAGTRLSVL.

This clonotype came up a few times. The V gene is TRBV2, the J gene TRBJ2-1, with TRBD2 matching 11 bases. Germline V gives CDR1 SNHLY, CDR2 FYNNEI. The CDR3 runs 12 residues. Germline trimming cut 3 bases from V and 13 bases from J; bases unmatched to any gene: 2. CDR3 sequence reads: CASSEGTSGQFF. CDR3 nucleotides: TGTGCCAGCAGTGAGGGGACTAGCGGACAGTTCTTC.

Many counts were recorded for this clonotype. This chain connects TRBV5-6 to TRBJ2-3; weak D call: TRBD2 (6 bases). Germline CDR1 and CDR2: SGHDT and YYEEEE. V was clipped by 5 bases and J by 3 bases, with 13 bases between them. The CDR3 runs to 14 residues. CDR3 residues: CASRVVGRTDTQYF. For the CDR3, the DNA is TGTGCCAGCAGAGTAGTAGGGAGGACAGATACGCAGTATTTT. Full variable domain (rest looked up from reference TRBV5-6 and TRBJ2-3): DAGVTQSPTHLIKTRGQQVTLRCSPKSGHDTVSWYQQALGQGPQFIFQYYEEEERQRGNFPDRFSGHQFPNYSSELNVNALLLGDSALYLCASRVVGRTDTQYFGPGTRLTVL.

This clonotype was counted between two and nine times. This chain uses TRBV7-2 with TRBJ2-1; D is ambiguous. The germline V gene encodes CDR1 SGHTA and CDR2 FQGNSA. The CDR3 covers 13 residues. Trimming cost V 1 base and J 3 bases, with 4 bases left between them. CDR3 region: CASSLVSYNEQFF. The CDR3 region has the DNA TGTGCCAGCAGCTTAGTTAGCTACAATGAGCAGTTCTTC.

This clonotype was recorded a few times. CDR3 DNA sequence: TGTGCCAGCACCTCGGGGACCACCATAAATGAGCAGTTCTTC. Residues: CASTSGTTINEQFF. The V gene is TRBV6-5, the J gene TRBJ2-1; D is tentatively TRBD1 or TRBD2 (5 bases each). The germline gives CDR1 MNHEY, CDR2 SVGAGI. CDR3 size: 14 residues. Trimming shortened V by 7 bases and J by 7 bases, and 17 bases separated the two germline ends.

This clonotype was detected many times. The V gene is TRBV4-1, the J gene TRBJ1-2; no clear D gene. V gave up 1 base and J gave up 5 bases, with 14 bases separating them. The CDR3 contains 15 residues. Per the germline V gene, CDR1 is MGHRA and CDR2 is YSYEKL. For the CDR3, the DNA is TGCGCCAGCAGCCAAGTGTCGGGTGGCCCATATGGCTACACCTTC. Translation: CASSQVSGGPYGYTF.

This clonotype has at least ten counts. CDR3 loop: CASSSQGVTDTQYF. DNA of the CDR3: TGTGCCAGCAGTTCACAGGGGGTGACAGATACGCAGTATTTT. The genes are TRBV28 and TRBJ2-3, with 8 bases aligning to TRBD1. Germline V gene data show CDR1 as MDHEN and CDR2 as SYDVKM. The V segment lost 4 bases and the J segment 3 bases; nucleotides outside the gene matches: 3. This CDR3 is 14 amino acids long.

This clonotype has at least ten counts. The V gene is TRBV28, the J gene TRBJ1-1, with TRBD1 identical over 7 bases. This CDR3 contains 15 residues. Germline V CDR1 and CDR2: MDHEN, SYDVKM. V trimming: 6 bases; J trimming: 4 bases; junction bases outside the gene matches: 11. The CDR3 DNA reads TGTGCCAGCAGCCCTTCGACAGGGTGGGGCACTGAAGCTTTCTTT. Its translation: CASSPSTGWGTEAFF. The variable domain in full, with the rest retrieved from reference TRBV28 and TRBJ1-1, is DVKVTQSSRYLVKRTGEKVFLECVQDMDHENMFWYRQDPGLGLRLIYFSYDVKMKEKGDIPEGYSVSREKKERFSLILESASTNQTSMYLCASSPSTGWGTEAFFGQGTRLTVV.